One sample yielded the 11 T cell receptor beta chains listed below, sequenced in a study of TIL therapy for anti-PD-1-resistant metastatic lung cancer. Sequencing used immunoSEQ v3. Some clones are missing from TCRdb's copy, which holds only in-frame ones; the method was immunoSEQ multiplex PCR. The sample has more than 20,000 clones; around 76% are singletons. Noted time point: pre-treatment sample, taken before nivolumab and TIL therapy. The specimen comprised blood, sampled at baseline. The receptor set was obtained from a person between 30 and 79 years old with non-small cell lung cancer.

The rearrangement uses TRBV4-1 and TRBJ2-5; 13 bases match TRBD2. V shed 3 bases and J 1 base; nucleotides not matched to a gene: 14. The germline CDR1 and CDR2 sequences are MGHRA and YSYEKL. CDR3 length equals 20 residues. CDR3 region: CASSHPGALAGGPGQETQYF. DNA of the CDR3: TGCGCCAGCAGCCACCCAGGGGCACTAGCGGGAGGGCCGGGCCAAGAGACCCAGTACTTC.

This chain links TRBV30 with TRBJ2-5; D may be TRBD1 or TRBD2 (5 bases each). V lost 7 bases to trimming and J lost 4 bases, with 13 bases between them. CDR1 is GTSNPN, CDR2 SVGIG, per germline (reference sequence). The CDR3 extends over 12 amino acids. For the CDR3, the DNA is TGTGCCTTCGGGGCCTGGGTAGAGACCCAGTACTTC. Encoded protein: CAFGAWVETQYF.

CDR3 in amino acids: CASSRGGRGNSPLHF. The CDR3 DNA sequence: TGTGCCAGCAGCCGGGGGGGGCGCGGGAATTCACCCCTCCACTTT. The rearrangement joins TRBV7-6 to TRBJ1-6; a weak D match, TRBD1 (6 bases). Trimming shortened V by 5 bases and J by 7 bases, and 15 bases separated the two germline ends. The CDR3 runs 15 residues. In germline, CDR1 is SGHVS, CDR2 FNYEAQ.

The chain has TRBV19 and TRBJ2-2; maybe TRBD1 (6 bases). CDR3 length: 16 residues. Deletions cut 5 bases from V and 1 base from J, with 14 bases between. From germline, CDR1 is LNHDA and CDR2 SQIVND (reference sequence). This CDR3 is CASSPIDRMNTGELFF. DNA for the CDR3: TGTGCCAGTAGTCCCATTGACAGGATGAACACCGGGGAGCTGTTTTTT.

The J gene is TRBJ2-7, the V gene TRBV10-2; D tentatively fits TRBD1 or TRBD2 (6 bases each). CDR1 is WSHSY, CDR2 SAAADI, per germline. There are 14 residues in the CDR3. Trimming took 7 bases from V and 7 from J, leaving 20 bases between them. CDR3 coding DNA: TGCGCCAGCAATCTACAAGGGGGGTCTGGGGAGCAGTACTTC. The encoded protein is CASNLQGGSGEQYF.

Only a few counts were recorded for this clone. The chain combines TRBV7-9 with TRBJ2-3; D unresolved. The germline V and J ends were trimmed by 0 bases and 0 bases, with 7 bases remaining between them. Germline CDR1 SEHNR, CDR2 FQNEAQ (reference sequence). The CDR3 has 15 residues. The CDR3 region is CASSLAESSTDTQYF. The CDR3 DNA sequence: TGTGCCAGCAGCTTAGCGGAGTCTAGCACAGATACGCAGTATTTT.

The chain is built from TRBV6-5 and TRBJ2-7, with D possibly TRBD2 on 5 matching bases. Germline lookup yields CDR1 MNHEY and CDR2 SVGAGI. V shed 5 bases and J shed 2 bases, with 16 bases lying between them. The CDR3 has 15 amino acids. The CDR3 DNA reads as TGTGCCAGCAGTCCTTACCACGGGGAGACCTACGAGCAGTACTTC. As protein: CASSPYHGETYEQYF.

The rearrangement links TRBV11-2 to TRBJ1-3; D gene ambiguous. Trimming pared 4 bases from V and 0 bases from J, leaving 10 bases between. Per the germline V gene, CDR1 is SGHAT and CDR2 is FQNNGV. CDR3 length: 15 residues. CDR3 in amino acids: CASSSQGGSGNTIYF. The CDR3 nucleotides read TGTGCCAGCAGCTCCCAAGGTGGCTCTGGAAACACCATATATTTT.

The chain couples TRBV6-4 to TRBJ2-1; tentative D call: TRBD2 (7 bases). The ends were cut back, 3 bases at V and 5 bases at J, with 11 bases in the middle. This CDR3 contains 14 residues. CDR1 and CDR2 from the germline V gene are MRHNA and SNTAGT. The CDR3 nucleotides are TGTGCCAGCAGTGAGAGCGGGACAAACAATGAGCAGTTCTTC. Translating it yields CASSESGTNNEQFF.

This sequence joins TRBV2 and TRBJ1-1; 7 positions match TRBD1. Germline loops: CDR1 SNHLY, CDR2 FYNNEI. The V and J ends lost 3 bases and 4 bases, in that order; junction bases with no gene match: 8. This CDR3 region has 15 residues. The chain's CDR3 is CASSETGSWSTEAFF. The CDR3 DNA follows: TGTGCCAGCAGTGAGACAGGGAGTTGGAGCACTGAAGCTTTCTTT.

This CDR3 is CASSARGPEEQYF. DNA of the CDR3: TGTGCCAGCAGTGCCAGGGGACCGGAAGAGCAGTACTTC. The chain joins TRBV28 to TRBJ2-7; TRBD1 is a possible D gene (6 bases). Trimming pared 5 bases from V and 7 bases from J, leaving 15 bases between. The CDR3 covers 13 residues. Germline CDR1 and CDR2: MDHEN and SYDVKM.